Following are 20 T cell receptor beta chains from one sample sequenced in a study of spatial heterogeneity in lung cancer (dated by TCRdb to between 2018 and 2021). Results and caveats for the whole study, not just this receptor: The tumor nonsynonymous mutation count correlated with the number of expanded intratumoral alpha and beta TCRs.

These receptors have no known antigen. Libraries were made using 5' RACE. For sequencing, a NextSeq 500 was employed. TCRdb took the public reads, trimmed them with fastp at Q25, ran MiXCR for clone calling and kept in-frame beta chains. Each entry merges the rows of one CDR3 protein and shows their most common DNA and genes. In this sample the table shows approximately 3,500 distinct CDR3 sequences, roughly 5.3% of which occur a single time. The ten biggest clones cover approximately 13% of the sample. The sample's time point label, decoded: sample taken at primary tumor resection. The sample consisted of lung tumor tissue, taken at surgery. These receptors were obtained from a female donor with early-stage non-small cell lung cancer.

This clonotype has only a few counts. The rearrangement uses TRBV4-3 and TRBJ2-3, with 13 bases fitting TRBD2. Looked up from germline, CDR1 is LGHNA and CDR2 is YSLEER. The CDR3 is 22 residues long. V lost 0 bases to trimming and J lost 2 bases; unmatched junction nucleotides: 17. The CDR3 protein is CASSQDPPLGLAGRRPTDTQYF. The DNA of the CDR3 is TGCGCCAGCAGCCAAGATCCCCCCCTGGGACTAGCGGGACGGCGCCCCACAGATACGCAGTATTTT.

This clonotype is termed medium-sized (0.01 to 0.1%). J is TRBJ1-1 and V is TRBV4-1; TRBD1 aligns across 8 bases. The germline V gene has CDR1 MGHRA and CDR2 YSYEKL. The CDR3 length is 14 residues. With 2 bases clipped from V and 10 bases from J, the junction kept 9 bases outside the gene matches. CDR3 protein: CASSQNRETGVAFF. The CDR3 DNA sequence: TGCGCCAGCAGCCAAAATCGAGAGACAGGGGTAGCTTTCTTT.

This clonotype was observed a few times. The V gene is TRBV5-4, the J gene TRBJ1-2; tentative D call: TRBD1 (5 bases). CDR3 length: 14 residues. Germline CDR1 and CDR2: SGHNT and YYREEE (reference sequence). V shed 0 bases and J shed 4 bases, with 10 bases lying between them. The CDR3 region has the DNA TGTGCCAGCAGCTTGGGGGGACCGCTCTATGGCTACACCTTC. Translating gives CASSLGGPLYGYTF.

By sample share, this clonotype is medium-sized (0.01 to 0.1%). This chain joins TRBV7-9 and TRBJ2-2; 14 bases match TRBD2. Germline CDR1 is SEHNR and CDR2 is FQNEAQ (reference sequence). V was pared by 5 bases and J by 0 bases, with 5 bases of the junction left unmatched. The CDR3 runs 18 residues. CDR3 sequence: CASSPGTSGGANTGELFF. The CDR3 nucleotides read TGTGCCAGCAGCCCAGGGACTAGCGGGGGAGCGAACACCGGGGAGCTGTTTTTT.

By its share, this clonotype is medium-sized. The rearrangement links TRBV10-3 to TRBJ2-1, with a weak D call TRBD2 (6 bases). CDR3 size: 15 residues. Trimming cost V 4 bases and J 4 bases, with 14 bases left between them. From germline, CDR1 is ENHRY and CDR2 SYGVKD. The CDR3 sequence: CAISGPGLGYNEQFF. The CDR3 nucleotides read TGTGCCATCAGTGGACCGGGACTCGGATACAATGAGCAGTTCTTC.

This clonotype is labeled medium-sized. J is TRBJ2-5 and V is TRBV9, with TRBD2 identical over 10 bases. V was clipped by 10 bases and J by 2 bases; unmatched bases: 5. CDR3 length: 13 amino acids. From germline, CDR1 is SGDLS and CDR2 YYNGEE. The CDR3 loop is CAPLSGGQETQYF. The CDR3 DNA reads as TGTGCCCCCCTTAGCGGGGGGCAAGAGACCCAGTACTTC.

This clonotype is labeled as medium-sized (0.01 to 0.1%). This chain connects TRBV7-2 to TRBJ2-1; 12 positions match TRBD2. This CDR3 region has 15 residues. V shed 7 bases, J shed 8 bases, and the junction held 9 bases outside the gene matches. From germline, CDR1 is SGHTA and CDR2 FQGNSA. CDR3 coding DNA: TGTGCCAGCAACCGCGGACTAGCGGGGTCAGATGAGCAGTTCTTC. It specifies CASNRGLAGSDEQFF.

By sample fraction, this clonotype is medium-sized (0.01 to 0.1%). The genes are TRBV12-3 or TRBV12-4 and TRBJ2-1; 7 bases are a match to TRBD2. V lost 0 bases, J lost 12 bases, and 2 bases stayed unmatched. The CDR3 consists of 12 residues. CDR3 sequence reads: CASSLASGGQFF. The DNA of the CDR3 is TGTGCCAGCAGTTTAGCGTCGGGGGGGCAGTTCTTC.

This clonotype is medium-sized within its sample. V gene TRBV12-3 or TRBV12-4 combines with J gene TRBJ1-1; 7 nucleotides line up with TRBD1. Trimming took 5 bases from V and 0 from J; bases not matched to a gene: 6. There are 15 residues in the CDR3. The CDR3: CASSPRQGLNTEAFF. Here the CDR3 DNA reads TGTGCCAGCAGTCCCCGACAGGGACTGAACACTGAAGCTTTCTTT.

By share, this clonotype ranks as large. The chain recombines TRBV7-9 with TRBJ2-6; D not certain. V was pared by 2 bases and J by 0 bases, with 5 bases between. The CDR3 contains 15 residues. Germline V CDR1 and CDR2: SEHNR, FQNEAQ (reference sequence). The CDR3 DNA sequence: TGTGCCAGCAGCTTAATCAACTCTGGGGCCAACGTCCTGACTTTC. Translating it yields CASSLINSGANVLTF.

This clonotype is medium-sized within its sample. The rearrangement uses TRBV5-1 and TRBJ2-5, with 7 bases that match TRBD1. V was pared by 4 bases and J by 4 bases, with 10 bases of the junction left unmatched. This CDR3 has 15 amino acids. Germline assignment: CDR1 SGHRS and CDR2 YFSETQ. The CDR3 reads CASSPGAGGRETQYF. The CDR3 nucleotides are TGCGCCAGCAGCCCCGGAGCAGGGGGAAGAGAGACCCAGTACTTC.

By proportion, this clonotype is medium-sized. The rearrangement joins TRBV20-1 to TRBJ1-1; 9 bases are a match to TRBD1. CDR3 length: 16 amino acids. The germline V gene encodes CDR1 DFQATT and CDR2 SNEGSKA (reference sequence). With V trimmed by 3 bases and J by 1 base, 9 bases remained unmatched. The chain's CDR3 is CSARGKTGGGNTEAFF. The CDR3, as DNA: TGCAGTGCTAGGGGAAAAACAGGGGGCGGGAACACTGAAGCTTTCTTT.

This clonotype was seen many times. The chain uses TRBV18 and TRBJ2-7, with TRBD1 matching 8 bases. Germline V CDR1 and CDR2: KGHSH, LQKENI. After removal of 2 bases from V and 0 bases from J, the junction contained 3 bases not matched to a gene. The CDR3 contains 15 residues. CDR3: CASSPRTGSSYEQYF. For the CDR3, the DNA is TGTGCCAGCTCACCAAGGACAGGGAGCTCCTACGAGCAGTACTTC.

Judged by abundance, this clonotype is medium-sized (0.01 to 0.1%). The CDR3 DNA reads TGTGCCACCAGCCGGGGACTAGCGGGAGTCAAGACCGGGGAGCTGTTTTTT. Translating gives CATSRGLAGVKTGELFF. The chain joins TRBV15 to TRBJ2-2; 14 bases line up with TRBD2. Germline V gives CDR1 LNHNV, CDR2 YYDKDF (reference sequence). V lost 5 bases and J lost 5; bases outside the gene matches: 7. CDR3 length: 17 residues.

The CDR3 region has the DNA TGCAGTGCGGGCGGCTCGGCCAAACCGGAGACCCAGTACTTC. Translating it yields CSAGGSAKPETQYF. The chain carries TRBV20-1 and TRBJ2-5; D unresolved. CDR1 and CDR2 (germline): DFQATT, SNEGSKA (reference sequence). V lost 6 bases to trimming and J lost 5 bases, with 19 bases between them. The CDR3 runs to 14 residues.

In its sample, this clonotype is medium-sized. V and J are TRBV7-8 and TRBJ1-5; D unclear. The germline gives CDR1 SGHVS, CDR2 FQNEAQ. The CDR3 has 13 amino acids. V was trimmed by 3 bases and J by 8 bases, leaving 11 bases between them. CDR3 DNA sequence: TGTGCCAGCAGCTTCGCAGGTCGTGAGCCCCAGCATTTT. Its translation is CASSFAGREPQHF.

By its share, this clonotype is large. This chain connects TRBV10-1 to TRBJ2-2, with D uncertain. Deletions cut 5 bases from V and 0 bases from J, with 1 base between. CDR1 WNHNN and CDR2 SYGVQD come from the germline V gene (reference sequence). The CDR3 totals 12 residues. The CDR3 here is CASSPNTGELFF. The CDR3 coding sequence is TGCGCCAGCAGTCCGAACACCGGGGAGCTGTTTTTT.

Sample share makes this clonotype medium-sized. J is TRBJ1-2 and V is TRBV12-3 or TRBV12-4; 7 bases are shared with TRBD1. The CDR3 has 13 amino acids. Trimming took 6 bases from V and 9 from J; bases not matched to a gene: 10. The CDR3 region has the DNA TGTGCCAGCAGCCCGACAGGGTTCAACCGCTACACCTTC. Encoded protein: CASSPTGFNRYTF.

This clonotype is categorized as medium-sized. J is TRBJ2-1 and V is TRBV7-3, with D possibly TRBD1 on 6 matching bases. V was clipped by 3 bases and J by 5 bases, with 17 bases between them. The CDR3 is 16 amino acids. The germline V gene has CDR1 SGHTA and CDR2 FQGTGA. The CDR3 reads CASSFSPRGGNNEQFF. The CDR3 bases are TGTGCCAGCAGCTTTTCCCCCCGTGGGGGCAACAATGAGCAGTTCTTC.

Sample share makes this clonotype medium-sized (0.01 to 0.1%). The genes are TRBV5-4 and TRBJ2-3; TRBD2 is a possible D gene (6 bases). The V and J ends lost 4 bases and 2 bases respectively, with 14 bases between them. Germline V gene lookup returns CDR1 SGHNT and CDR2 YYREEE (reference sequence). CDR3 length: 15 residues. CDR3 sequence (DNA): TGTGCCAGCAGCAGACCGGGACTCGACACAGATACGCAGTATTTT. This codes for CASSRPGLDTDTQYF.